This TCR beta chain was found in a study of blood T cell repertoires in COVID-19. Across the study: The origin of the acute and convalescent COVID-19 samples was the United States, Italy and Spain. PBMCs, B-cell-depleted T cells, or T cells provided the cDNA or gDNA that made up the material.

Losses at the gene ends were 5 bases for V and 0 bases for J; bases not matched to a gene: 11. The CDR3 runs to 18 residues. Looked up from germline, CDR1 is MNHEY and CDR2 is SMNVEV (reference sequence). This table comes from immunoSEQ multiplex PCR, and its TCRdb copy is limited to in-frame clones, with some not included. The table has more than 45,000 clones, around 82% seen once; the top ten hold roughly 9.3%. J is TRBJ2-4 and V is TRBV27; TRBD2 matches at 9 bases. This clonotype was sampled from a man older than 75 with COVID-19, enrolled during active disease. Source material: peripheral blood. CDR3 DNA: TGTGCCAGCAGTCCAGGGGGACTAGCAACCTTAGCCAAAAACATTCAGTACTTC. This sequence encodes CASSPGGLATLAKNIQYF.